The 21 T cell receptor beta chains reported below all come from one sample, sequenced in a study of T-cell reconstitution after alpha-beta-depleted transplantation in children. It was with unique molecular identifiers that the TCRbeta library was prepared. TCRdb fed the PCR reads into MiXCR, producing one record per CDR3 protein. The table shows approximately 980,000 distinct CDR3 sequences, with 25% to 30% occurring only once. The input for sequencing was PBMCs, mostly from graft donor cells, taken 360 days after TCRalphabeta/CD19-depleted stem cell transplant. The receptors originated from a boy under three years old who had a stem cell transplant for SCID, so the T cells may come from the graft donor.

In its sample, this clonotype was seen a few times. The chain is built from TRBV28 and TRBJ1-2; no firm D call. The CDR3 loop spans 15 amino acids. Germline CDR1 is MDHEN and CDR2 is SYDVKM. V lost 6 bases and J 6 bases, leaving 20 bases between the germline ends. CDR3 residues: CASRRATIGRDGYTF. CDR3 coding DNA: TGTGCCAGCAGGCGGGCGACCATCGGGAGAGATGGCTACACCTTC.

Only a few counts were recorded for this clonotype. In nucleotides, the CDR3 is TGTGCCACCAGTGATACCCGACAGGGATACAATGAGCAGTTCTTC. It is translated as CATSDTRQGYNEQFF. The V call is TRBV24-1, the J call TRBJ2-1, with 7 bases aligning to TRBD1. The CDR3 is 15 residues long. The trim removed 3 bases at V and 4 bases at J, leaving 5 bases unmatched. Germline lookup yields CDR1 KGHDR and CDR2 SFDVKD.

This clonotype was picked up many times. The CDR3 spells CASSSPGRKMGYEQYF. The CDR3 coding sequence is TGTGCCAGCAGTTCGCCCGGCAGGAAGATGGGCTACGAGCAGTACTTC. The genes are TRBV12-3 or TRBV12-4 and TRBJ2-7; D unresolved. Trimming took off 4 bases at V and 3 bases at J, with 19 bases between the two ends. This CDR3 contains 16 residues.

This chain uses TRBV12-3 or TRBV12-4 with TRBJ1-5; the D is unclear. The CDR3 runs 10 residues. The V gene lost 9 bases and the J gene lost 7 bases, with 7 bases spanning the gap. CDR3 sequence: CASGRQPQHF. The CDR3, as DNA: TGTGCCAGTGGGCGGCAGCCCCAGCATTTT.

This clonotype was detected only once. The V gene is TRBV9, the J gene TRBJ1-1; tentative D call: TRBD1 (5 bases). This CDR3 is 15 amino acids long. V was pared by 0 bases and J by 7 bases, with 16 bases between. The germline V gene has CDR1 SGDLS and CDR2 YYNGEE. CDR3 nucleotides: TGTGCCAGCAGCGTAGGGGACGGGGCCTGGGGTGAAGCTTTCTTT. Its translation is CASSVGDGAWGEAFF.

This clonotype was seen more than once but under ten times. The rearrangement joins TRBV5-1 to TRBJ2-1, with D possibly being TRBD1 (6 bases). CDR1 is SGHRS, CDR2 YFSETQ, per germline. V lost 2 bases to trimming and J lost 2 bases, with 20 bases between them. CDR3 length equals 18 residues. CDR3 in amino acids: CASSFSLAMRGTYNEQFF. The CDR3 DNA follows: TGCGCCAGCAGCTTTTCCCTTGCTATGAGGGGGACCTACAATGAGCAGTTCTTC.

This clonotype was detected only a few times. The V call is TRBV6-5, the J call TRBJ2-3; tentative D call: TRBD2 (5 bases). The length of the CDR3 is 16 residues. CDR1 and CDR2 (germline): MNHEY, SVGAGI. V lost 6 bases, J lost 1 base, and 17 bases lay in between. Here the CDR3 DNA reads TGTGCCAGCAGCTCTCGCCCGAGGGCACGCACAGATACGCAGTATTTT. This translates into CASSSRPRARTDTQYF.

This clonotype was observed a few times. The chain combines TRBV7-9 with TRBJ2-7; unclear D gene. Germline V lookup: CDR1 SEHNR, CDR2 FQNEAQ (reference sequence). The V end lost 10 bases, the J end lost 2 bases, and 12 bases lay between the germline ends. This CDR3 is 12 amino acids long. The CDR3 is CATAVGPYEQYF. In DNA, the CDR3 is TGTGCCACTGCCGTTGGTCCCTACGAGCAGTACTTC.

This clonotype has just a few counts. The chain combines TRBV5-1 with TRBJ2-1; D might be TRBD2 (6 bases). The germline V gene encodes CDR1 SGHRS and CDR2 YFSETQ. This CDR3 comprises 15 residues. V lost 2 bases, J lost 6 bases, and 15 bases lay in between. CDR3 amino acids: CASSFRDSAFNEQFF. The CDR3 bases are TGCGCCAGCAGCTTCCGGGACTCTGCGTTCAATGAGCAGTTCTTC.

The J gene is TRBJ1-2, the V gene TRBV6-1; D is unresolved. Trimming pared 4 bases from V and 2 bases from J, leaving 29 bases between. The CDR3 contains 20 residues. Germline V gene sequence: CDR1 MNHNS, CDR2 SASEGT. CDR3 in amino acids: CASSGEVMEVGLNLNYGYTF. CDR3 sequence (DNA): TGTGCCAGCAGTGGGGAGGTGATGGAAGTTGGCCTAAACCTAAACTATGGCTACACCTTC.

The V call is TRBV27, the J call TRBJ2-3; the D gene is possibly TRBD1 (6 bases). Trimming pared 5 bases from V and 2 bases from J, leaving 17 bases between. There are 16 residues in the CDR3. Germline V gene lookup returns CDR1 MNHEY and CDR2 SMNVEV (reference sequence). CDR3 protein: CASSTYGQFLTDTQYF. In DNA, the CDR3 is TGTGCCAGCAGTACCTACGGACAGTTCCTCACAGATACGCAGTATTTT.

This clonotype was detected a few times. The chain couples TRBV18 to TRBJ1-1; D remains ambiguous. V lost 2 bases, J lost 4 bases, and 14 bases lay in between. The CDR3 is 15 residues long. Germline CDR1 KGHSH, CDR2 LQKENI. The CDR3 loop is CASSPGRVEVTEAFF. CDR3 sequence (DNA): TGTGCCAGCTCACCAGGGCGGGTTGAAGTCACTGAAGCTTTCTTT.

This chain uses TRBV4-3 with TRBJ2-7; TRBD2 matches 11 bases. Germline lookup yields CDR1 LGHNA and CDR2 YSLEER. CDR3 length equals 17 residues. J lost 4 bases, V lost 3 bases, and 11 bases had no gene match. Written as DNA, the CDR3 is TGCGCCAGCAGCCAGGGTGTAGCGGGGGGGCTATCTTACGAGCAGTACTTC. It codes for CASSQGVAGGLSYEQYF.

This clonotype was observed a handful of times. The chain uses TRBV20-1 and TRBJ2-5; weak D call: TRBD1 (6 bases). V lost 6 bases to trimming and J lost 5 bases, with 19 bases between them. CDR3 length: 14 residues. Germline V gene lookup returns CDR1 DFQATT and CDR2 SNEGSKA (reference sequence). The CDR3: CSALTSTGKETQYF. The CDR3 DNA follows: TGCAGTGCGCTCACCTCGACAGGCAAGGAGACCCAGTACTTC.

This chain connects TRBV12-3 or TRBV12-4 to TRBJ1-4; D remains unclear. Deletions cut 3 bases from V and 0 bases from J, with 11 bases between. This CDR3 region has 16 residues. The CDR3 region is CASSFRSRATNEKLFF. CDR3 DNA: TGTGCCAGCAGTTTCCGATCCCGAGCAACTAATGAAAAACTGTTTTTT.

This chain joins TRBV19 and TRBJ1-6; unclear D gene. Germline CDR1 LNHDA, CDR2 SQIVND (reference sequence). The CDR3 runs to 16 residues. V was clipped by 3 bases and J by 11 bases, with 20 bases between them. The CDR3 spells CASSIGDKRRDPPLHF. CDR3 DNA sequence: TGTGCCAGTAGTATCGGCGACAAAAGGAGAGACCCACCCCTCCACTTT.

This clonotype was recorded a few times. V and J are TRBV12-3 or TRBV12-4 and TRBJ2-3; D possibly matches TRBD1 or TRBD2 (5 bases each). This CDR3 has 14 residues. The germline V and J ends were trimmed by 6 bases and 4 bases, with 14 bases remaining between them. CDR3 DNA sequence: TGTGCCAGCAGCCGCCGCACGGGGCCAGATACGCAGTATTTT. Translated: CASSRRTGPDTQYF.

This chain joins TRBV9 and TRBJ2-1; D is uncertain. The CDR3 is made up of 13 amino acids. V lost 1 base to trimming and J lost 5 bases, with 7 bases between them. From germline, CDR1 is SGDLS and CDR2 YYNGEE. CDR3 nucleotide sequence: TGTGCCAGCAGCGTATATGCAGACAATGAGCAGTTCTTC. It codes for CASSVYADNEQFF.

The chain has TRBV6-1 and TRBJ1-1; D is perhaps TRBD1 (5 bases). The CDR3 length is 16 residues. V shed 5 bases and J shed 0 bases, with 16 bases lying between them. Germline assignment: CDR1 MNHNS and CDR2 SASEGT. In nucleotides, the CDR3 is TGTGCCAGCAGTACCCCTAGGTGGACACTGAACACTGAAGCTTTCTTT. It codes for CASSTPRWTLNTEAFF.

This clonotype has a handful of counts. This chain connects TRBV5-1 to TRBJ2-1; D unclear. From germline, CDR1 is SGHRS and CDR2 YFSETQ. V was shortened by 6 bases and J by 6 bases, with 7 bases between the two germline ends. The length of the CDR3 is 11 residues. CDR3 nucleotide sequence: TGCGCCAGCAACATCGGCAATGAGCAGTTCTTC. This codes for CASNIGNEQFF.

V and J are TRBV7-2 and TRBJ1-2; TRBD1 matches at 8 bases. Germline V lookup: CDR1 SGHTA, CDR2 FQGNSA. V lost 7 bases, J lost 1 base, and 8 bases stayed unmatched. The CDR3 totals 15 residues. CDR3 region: CASNLGQGLNYGYTF. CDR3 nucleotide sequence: TGTGCCAGCAACCTCGGACAGGGCCTTAACTATGGCTACACCTTC.